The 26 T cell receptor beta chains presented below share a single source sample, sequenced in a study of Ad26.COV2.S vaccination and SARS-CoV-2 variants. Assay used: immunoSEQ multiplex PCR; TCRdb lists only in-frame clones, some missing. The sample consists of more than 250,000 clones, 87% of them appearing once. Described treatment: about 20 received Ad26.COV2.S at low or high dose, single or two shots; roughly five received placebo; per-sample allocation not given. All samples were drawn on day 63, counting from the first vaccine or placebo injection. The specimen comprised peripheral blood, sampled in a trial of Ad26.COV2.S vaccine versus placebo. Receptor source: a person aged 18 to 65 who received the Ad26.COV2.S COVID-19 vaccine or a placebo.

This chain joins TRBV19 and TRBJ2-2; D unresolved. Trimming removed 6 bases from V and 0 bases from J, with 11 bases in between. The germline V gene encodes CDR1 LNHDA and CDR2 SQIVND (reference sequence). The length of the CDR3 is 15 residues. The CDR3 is CASRAYLPNTGELFF. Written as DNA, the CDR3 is TGTGCCAGTAGGGCCTATCTACCGAACACCGGGGAGCTGTTTTTT.

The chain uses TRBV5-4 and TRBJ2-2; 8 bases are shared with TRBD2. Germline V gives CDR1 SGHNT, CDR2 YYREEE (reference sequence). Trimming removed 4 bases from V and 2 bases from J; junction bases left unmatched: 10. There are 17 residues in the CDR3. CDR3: CASSPNPTSGNTGELFF. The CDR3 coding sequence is TGTGCCAGCAGCCCAAACCCTACTAGCGGTAACACCGGGGAGCTGTTTTTT. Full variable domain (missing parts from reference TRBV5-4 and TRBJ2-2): ETGVTQSPTHLIKTRGQQVTLRCSSQSGHNTVSWYQQALGQGPQFIFQYYREEENGRGNFPPRFSGLQFPNYSSELNVNALELDDSALYLCASSPNPTSGNTGELFFGEGSRLTVL.

The CDR3 nucleotides are TGCGCCAGCAGCTTGGCCGGGACAAGACTTGGGGCCAACGTCCTGACTTTC. The encoded protein is CASSLAGTRLGANVLTF. The gene calls are TRBV5-1 and TRBJ2-6, with TRBD1 as a possible D gene (6 bases). The ends were cut back, 0 bases at V and 3 bases at J, with 13 bases in the middle. Germline-derived CDR1 and CDR2 are SGHRS and YFSETQ. This CDR3 is built from 17 residues.

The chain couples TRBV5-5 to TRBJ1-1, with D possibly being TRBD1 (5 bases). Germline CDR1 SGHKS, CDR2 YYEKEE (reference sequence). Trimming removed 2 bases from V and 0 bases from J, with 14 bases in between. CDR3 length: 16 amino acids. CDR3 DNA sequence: TGTGCCAGCAGCTTAATCAGGGTCGGCTTGAACACTGAAGCTTTCTTT. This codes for CASSLIRVGLNTEAFF.

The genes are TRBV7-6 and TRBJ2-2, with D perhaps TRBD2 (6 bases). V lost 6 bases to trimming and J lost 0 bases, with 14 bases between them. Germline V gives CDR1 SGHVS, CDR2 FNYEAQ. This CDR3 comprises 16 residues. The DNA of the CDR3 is TGTGCCAGCAGAATAAACGGGGGAACGAACACCGGGGAGCTGTTTTTT. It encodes CASRINGGTNTGELFF.

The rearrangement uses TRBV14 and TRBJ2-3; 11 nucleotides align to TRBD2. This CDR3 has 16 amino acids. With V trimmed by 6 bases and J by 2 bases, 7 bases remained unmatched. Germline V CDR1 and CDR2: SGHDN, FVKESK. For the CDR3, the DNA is TGTGCCAGCAGTAAGGGACTAGCGGCGAACACAGATACGCAGTATTTT. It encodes CASSKGLAANTDTQYF.

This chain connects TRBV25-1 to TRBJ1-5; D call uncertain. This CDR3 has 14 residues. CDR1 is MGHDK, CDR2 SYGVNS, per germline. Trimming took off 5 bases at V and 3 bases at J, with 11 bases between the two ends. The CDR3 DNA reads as TGTGCCAGCAGTCCCAGAGGGTCCAATCAGCCCCAGCATTTT. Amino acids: CASSPRGSNQPQHF.

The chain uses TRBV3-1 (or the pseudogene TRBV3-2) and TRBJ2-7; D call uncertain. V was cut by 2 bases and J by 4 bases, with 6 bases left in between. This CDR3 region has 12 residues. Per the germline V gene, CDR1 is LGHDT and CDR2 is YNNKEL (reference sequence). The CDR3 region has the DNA TGTGCCAGCAGCCAAAACACGTACGAGCAGTACTTC. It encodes CASSQNTYEQYF.

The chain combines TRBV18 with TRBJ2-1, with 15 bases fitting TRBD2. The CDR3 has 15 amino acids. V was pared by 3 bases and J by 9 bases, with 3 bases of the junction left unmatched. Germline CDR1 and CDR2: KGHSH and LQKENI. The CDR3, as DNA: TGTGCCAGCTCACCCGGGACTAGCGGGAGGTCTGAGCAGTTCTTC. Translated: CASSPGTSGRSEQFF.

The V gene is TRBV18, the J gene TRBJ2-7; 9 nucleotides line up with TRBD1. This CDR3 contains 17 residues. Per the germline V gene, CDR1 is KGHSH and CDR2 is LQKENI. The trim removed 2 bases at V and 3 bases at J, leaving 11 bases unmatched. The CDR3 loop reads CASSPILGQGNFYEQYF. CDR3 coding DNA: TGTGCCAGCTCACCAATTCTAGGACAGGGGAACTTCTACGAGCAGTACTTC.

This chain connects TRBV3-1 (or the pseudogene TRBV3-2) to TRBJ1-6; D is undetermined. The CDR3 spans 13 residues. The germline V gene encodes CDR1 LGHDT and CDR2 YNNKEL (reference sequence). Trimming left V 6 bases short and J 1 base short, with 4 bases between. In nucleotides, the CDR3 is TGTGCCAGCAGGGCGTCCTATAATTCACCCCTCCACTTT. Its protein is CASRASYNSPLHF.

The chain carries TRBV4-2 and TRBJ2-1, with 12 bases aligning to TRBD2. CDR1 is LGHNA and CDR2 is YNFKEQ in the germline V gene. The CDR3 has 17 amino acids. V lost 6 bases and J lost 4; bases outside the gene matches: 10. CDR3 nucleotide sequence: TGTGCCAGCAGTCCTCCTAGCGGGAGGGTGGATTACAATGAGCAGTTCTTC. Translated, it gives CASSPPSGRVDYNEQFF.

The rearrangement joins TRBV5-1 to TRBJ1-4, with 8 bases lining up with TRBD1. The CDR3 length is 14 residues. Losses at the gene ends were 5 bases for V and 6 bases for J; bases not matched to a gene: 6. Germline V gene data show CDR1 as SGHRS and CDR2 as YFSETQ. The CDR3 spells CASSRTGSYEKLFF. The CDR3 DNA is TGCGCCAGCAGTCGGACAGGGTCGTATGAAAAACTGTTTTTT.

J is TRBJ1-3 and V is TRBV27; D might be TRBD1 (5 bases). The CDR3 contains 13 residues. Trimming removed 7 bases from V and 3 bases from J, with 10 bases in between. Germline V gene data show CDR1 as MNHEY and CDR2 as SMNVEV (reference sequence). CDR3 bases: TGTGCCAGCATGGGAGGGGTTGGAAACACCATATATTTT. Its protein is CASMGGVGNTIYF.

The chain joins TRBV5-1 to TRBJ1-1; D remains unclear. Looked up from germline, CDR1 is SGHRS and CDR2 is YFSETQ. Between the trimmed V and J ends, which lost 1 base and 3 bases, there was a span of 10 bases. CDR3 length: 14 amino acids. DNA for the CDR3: TGCGCCAGCAGCTTGACGACTCGATACACTGAAGCTTTCTTT. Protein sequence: CASSLTTRYTEAFF.

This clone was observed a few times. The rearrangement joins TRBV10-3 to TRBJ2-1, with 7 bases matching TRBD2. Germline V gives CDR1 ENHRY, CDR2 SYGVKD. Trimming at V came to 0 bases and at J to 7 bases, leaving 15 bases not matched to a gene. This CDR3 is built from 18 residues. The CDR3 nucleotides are TGTGCCATCAGTGAGTCGATCGGTAGGGGAGGCGGGGGAAATGAGCAGTTCTTC. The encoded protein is CAISESIGRGGGGNEQFF.

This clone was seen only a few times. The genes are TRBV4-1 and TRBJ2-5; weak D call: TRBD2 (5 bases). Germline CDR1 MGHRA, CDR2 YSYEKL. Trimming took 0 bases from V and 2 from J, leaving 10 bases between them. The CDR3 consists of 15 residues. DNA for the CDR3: TGCGCCAGCAGCCAAGACGCGGGCAGTCAAGAGACCCAGTACTTC. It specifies CASSQDAGSQETQYF.

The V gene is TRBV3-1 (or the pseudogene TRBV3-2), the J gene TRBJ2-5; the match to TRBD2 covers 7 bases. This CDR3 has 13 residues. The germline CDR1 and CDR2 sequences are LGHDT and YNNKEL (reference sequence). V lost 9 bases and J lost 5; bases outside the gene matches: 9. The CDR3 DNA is TGTGCCAGTAATCCATCGGGAGGTGAGACCCAGTACTTC. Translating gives CASNPSGGETQYF.

CDR3 amino acids: CASSQQPGRVYEQYF. CDR3 DNA sequence: TGTGCCAGCAGTCAACAGCCCGGACGGGTATACGAGCAGTACTTC. This sequence joins TRBV27 and TRBJ2-7; D call uncertain. Per germline, CDR1 MNHEY and CDR2 SMNVEV (reference sequence). The V and J ends lost 5 bases and 4 bases respectively, with 18 bases between them. This CDR3 is 15 amino acids long.

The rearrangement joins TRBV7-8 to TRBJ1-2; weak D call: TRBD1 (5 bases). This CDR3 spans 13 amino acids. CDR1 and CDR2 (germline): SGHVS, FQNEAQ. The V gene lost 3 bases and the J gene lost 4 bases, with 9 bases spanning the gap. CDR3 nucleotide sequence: TGTGCCAGCAGCTTTGAGGGGTTCTATGGCTACACCTTC. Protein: CASSFEGFYGYTF.

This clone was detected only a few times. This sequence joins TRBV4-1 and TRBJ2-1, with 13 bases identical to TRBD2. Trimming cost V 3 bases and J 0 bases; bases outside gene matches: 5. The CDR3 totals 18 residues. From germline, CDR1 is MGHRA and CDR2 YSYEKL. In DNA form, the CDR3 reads TGCGCCAGCAGCCAGACGGGGACTAGCGGGGCCTCCTACAATGAGCAGTTCTTC. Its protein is CASSQTGTSGASYNEQFF.

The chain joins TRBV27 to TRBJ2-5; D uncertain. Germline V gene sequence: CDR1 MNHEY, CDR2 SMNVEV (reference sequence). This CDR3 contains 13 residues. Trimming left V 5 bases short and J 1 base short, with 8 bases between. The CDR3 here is CASSPVLQETQYF. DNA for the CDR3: TGTGCCAGCAGTCCAGTCCTCCAAGAGACCCAGTACTTC.

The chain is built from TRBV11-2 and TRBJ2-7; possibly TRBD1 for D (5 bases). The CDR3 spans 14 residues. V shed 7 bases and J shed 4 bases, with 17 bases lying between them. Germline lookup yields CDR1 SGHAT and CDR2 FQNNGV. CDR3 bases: TGTGCCAGCACCACAGCTCCAGGGCCATACGAGCAGTACTTC. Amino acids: CASTTAPGPYEQYF.

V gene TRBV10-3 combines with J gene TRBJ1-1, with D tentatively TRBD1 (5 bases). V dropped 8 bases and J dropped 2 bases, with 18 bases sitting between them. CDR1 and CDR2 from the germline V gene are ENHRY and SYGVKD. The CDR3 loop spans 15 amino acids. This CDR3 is CAIGGVGKTNTEAFF. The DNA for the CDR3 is TGTGCCATCGGGGGGGTCGGGAAGACAAACACTGAAGCTTTCTTT.

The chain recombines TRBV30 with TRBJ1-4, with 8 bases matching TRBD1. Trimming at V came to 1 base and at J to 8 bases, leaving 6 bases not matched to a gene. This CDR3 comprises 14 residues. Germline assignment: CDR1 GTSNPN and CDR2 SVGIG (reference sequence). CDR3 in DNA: TGTGCCTGGAGTGGACAGGGGAATGAAGAAAAACTGTTTTTT. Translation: CAWSGQGNEEKLFF.

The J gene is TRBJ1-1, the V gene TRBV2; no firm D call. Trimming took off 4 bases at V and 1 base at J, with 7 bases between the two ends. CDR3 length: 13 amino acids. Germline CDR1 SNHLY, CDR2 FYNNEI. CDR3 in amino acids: CASSVSPNTEAFF. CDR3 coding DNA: TGTGCCAGCAGTGTATCTCCGAACACTGAAGCTTTCTTT.